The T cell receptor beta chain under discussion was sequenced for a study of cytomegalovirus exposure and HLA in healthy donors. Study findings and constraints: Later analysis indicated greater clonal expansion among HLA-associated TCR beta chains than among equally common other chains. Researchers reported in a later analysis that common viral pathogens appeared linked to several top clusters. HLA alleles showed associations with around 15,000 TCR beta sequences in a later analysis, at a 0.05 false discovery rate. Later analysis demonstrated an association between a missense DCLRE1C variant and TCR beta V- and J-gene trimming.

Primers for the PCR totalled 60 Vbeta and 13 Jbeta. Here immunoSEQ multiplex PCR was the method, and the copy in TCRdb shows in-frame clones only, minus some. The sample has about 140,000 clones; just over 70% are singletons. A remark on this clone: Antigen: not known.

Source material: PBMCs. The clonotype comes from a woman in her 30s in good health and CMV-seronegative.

CDR3 in DNA: TGCGCCAGCAGCCAAGATAGAGGGAGGGCCTTAGAGGAGCAGTTCTTC. Amino acid sequence: CASSQDRGRALEEQFF. J is TRBJ2-1 and V is TRBV4-1; 7 bases are a match to TRBD2. The V gene end was trimmed by 0 bases and the J gene end by 10 bases; junction bases not matched to a gene: 12. Germline V gene data show CDR1 as MGHRA and CDR2 as YSYEKL. The CDR3 contains 16 residues.